Listed here are 22 T cell receptor beta chains from one sample, sequenced in a study of lymphopenia after photon versus proton radiotherapy. Sequencing was performed with immunoSEQ multiplex PCR; in TCRdb, only in-frame clones are kept and a portion is missing. The table includes tens of thousands of clones, approximately 91% detected once. Here the sequenced sample was peripheral blood, taken from a patient treated with photon-based radiotherapy. These receptors originate from a woman in her 70s with pancreatic cancer.

This clone occurred a few times. The chain recombines TRBV9 with TRBJ1-4; TRBD1 is a possible D gene (5 bases). The V gene lost 1 base and the J gene lost 8 bases, with 15 bases spanning the gap. CDR1 and CDR2 from the germline V gene are SGDLS and YYNGEE. This CDR3 region has 15 residues. The CDR3 DNA is TGTGCCAGCAGCGTAATGGGGACCTTGGGGGAAAAACTGTTTTTT. Translated: CASSVMGTLGEKLFF.

The chain recombines TRBV10-2 with TRBJ1-5, with 10 bases fitting TRBD1. Germline lookup yields CDR1 WSHSY and CDR2 SAAADI. There are 15 residues in the CDR3. The V segment lost 0 bases and the J segment 6 bases; nucleotides outside the gene matches: 2. Here the CDR3 DNA reads TGCGCCAGCAGTGAGTCCGGGACAGGGGTTCAGCCCCAGCATTTT. Translated: CASSESGTGVQPQHF.

This clone was observed a handful of times. The rearrangement links TRBV4-2 to TRBJ2-7; 9 bases agree with TRBD2. The junction had 7 bases not matched to a gene; V was cut back by 1 base and J by 3 bases. The CDR3 runs to 16 residues. The germline V gene encodes CDR1 LGHNA and CDR2 YNFKEQ. CDR3 loop: CASSQVRASGIYEQYF. The CDR3 DNA sequence: TGTGCCAGCAGCCAAGTTCGGGCTAGCGGGATCTACGAGCAGTACTTC.

The chain has TRBV19 and TRBJ2-1, with 12 bases aligning to TRBD2. This CDR3 is 15 amino acids long. Looked up from germline, CDR1 is LNHDA and CDR2 is SQIVND (reference sequence). Losses at the gene ends were 7 bases for V and 5 bases for J; bases not matched to a gene: 6. Written as DNA, the CDR3 is TGTGCCAGTAAGACTAGCGGGGGAGGGAACAATGAGCAGTTCTTC. It yields the protein CASKTSGGGNNEQFF.

The V gene is TRBV7-2, the J gene TRBJ1-3, with TRBD1 matching over 8 bases. Trimming cost V 5 bases and J 0 bases; bases outside gene matches: 6. The CDR3 spans 16 residues. Per germline, CDR1 SGHTA and CDR2 FQGNSA. CDR3 residues: CASSPPGQASGNTIYF. The CDR3 coding sequence is TGTGCCAGCAGCCCCCCGGGACAGGCCTCTGGAAACACCATATATTTT.

V usage is TRBV5-5 and J usage is TRBJ1-1; 9 bases are shared with TRBD1. V was clipped by 5 bases and J by 4 bases; unmatched bases: 6. The CDR3 contains 14 residues. CDR1 and CDR2 (germline): SGHKS, YYEKEE (reference sequence). DNA of the CDR3: TGTGCCAGCAGGAAGGACAGGGGAGGCACTGAAGCTTTCTTT. Its translation is CASRKDRGGTEAFF.

The gene calls are TRBV15 and TRBJ2-7; 8 nucleotides line up with TRBD1. The CDR3 consists of 15 residues. J was trimmed by 4 bases and V by 0 bases; bases with no gene match: 5. The V gene's germline CDR1 is LNHNV and CDR2 YYDKDF (reference sequence). Here the CDR3 reads CATSRDGTGQYEQYF. The CDR3 DNA reads as TGTGCCACCAGCAGAGATGGGACAGGCCAATACGAGCAGTACTTC.

The chain recombines TRBV19 with TRBJ2-1; TRBD2 matches at 7 bases. The length of the CDR3 is 19 residues. V lost 5 bases to trimming and J lost 7 bases; unmatched junction nucleotides: 23. Germline CDR1 is LNHDA and CDR2 is SQIVND (reference sequence). The CDR3 sequence: CASSFRLVSGREQKNEQFF. The CDR3 DNA sequence: TGTGCCAGTAGTTTTCGACTTGTTAGCGGGCGGGAGCAGAAAAATGAGCAGTTCTTC.

This chain links TRBV29-1 with TRBJ1-2; a weak D match, TRBD1 (5 bases). This CDR3 has 15 amino acids. Trimming took off 1 base at V and 2 bases at J, with 14 bases between the two ends. The germline V gene has CDR1 SQVTM and CDR2 ANQGSEA. The CDR3 DNA follows: TGCAGCGTTGAAGGGCTGCGCCAGGGAAACTATGGCTACACCTTC. Protein product: CSVEGLRQGNYGYTF.

The chain employs TRBV7-2 and TRBJ2-1, with 14 bases that match TRBD2. Germline CDR1 reads SGHTA; CDR2 reads FQGNSA. V was pared by 5 bases and J by 10 bases, with 4 bases of the junction left unmatched. The CDR3 spans 14 residues. The CDR3 region has the DNA TGTGCCAGCAGCCGGGGACTAGCGGGAGTCGAGCAGTTCTTC. This translates into CASSRGLAGVEQFF. The full variable domain, completed using reference TRBV7-2 and TRBJ2-1, is GAGVSQSPSNKVTEKGKDVELRCDPISGHTALYWYRQSLGQGLEFLIYFQGNSAPDKSGLPSDRFSAERTGGSVSTLTIQRTQQEDSAVYLCASSRGLAGVEQFFGPGTRLTVL.

CDR3 amino acids: CASRYGTNTGELFF. The DNA for the CDR3 is TGTGCCAGCAGGTACGGAACGAACACCGGGGAGCTGTTTTTT. V and J are TRBV2 and TRBJ2-2; no clear D. The CDR3 contains 14 residues. CDR1 and CDR2 (germline): SNHLY, FYNNEI. Trimming took off 6 bases at V and 0 bases at J, with 8 bases between the two ends.

The gene calls are TRBV27 and TRBJ1-2, with TRBD1 as a possible D gene (6 bases). This CDR3 has 17 residues. With 6 bases removed from V and 5 bases from J, the gap between germline ends came to 25 bases. The V gene's germline CDR1 is MNHEY and CDR2 SMNVEV (reference sequence). CDR3 in amino acids: CASSVWGTGKSEYGYTF. CDR3 bases: TGTGCCAGCAGCGTATGGGGTACAGGGAAAAGCGAGTATGGCTACACCTTC.

This chain links TRBV30 with TRBJ1-5, with 9 bases matching TRBD1. Losses at the gene ends were 4 bases for V and 5 bases for J; bases not matched to a gene: 6. This CDR3 spans 14 amino acids. Germline lookup yields CDR1 GTSNPN and CDR2 SVGIG (reference sequence). The CDR3 DNA reads as TGTGCCTGGACCGGGACAGGGCTCGATCAGCCCCAGCATTTT. As protein: CAWTGTGLDQPQHF.

The V and J genes are TRBV27 and TRBJ1-5; TRBD1 agrees at 8 bases. V was clipped by 1 base and J by 7 bases; unmatched bases: 9. Looked up from germline, CDR1 is MNHEY and CDR2 is SMNVEV (reference sequence). This CDR3 contains 16 residues. The CDR3 bases are TGTGCCAGCAGTTTATTGGCAGGGGGCGGGAGGCAGCCCCAGCATTTT. It encodes CASSLLAGGGRQPQHF.

The chain recombines TRBV9 with TRBJ2-1, with D perhaps matching TRBD2 (6 bases). The germline V gene has CDR1 SGDLS and CDR2 YYNGEE. The length of the CDR3 is 15 residues. Trimming shortened V by 3 bases and J by 3 bases, and 13 bases separated the two germline ends. The CDR3 sequence: CASSGDRAGYNEQFF. DNA of the CDR3: TGTGCCAGCAGCGGAGATCGAGCGGGCTACAATGAGCAGTTCTTC.

This clone came up once. The chain combines TRBV6-5 with TRBJ2-2, with TRBD1 identical over 7 bases. The CDR3 extends over 16 amino acids. Germline V lookup: CDR1 MNHEY, CDR2 SVGAGI. With V trimmed by 0 bases and J by 1 base, 2 bases remained unmatched. CDR3 residues: CASSYSTGRNTGELFF. The CDR3 region has the DNA TGTGCCAGCAGTTACTCGACAGGGAGGAACACCGGGGAGCTGTTTTTT.

The chain recombines TRBV11-3 with TRBJ2-1; D perhaps matches TRBD2 (6 bases). This CDR3 region has 16 residues. Trimming shortened V by 5 bases and J by 3 bases, and 17 bases separated the two germline ends. Germline CDR1 is SGHNT and CDR2 is YENEEA. The CDR3 reads CASSRGVGRGYNEQFF. CDR3 nucleotides: TGTGCCAGCAGCCGAGGGGTGGGGCGGGGCTACAATGAGCAGTTCTTC.

The gene calls are TRBV7-8 and TRBJ2-5; 10 bases are a match to TRBD2. The CDR3 has 15 amino acids. Losses at the gene ends were 1 base for V and 5 bases for J; bases not matched to a gene: 4. Per the germline V gene, CDR1 is SGHVS and CDR2 is FQNEAQ. The CDR3 protein is CASSLGLAGGETQYF. The DNA of the CDR3 is TGTGCCAGCAGCTTAGGACTAGCGGGCGGGGAGACCCAGTACTTC.

This chain uses TRBV7-2 with TRBJ2-3; 8 bases are a match to TRBD2. The germline gives CDR1 SGHTA, CDR2 FQGNSA. The CDR3 covers 14 residues. The V gene end was trimmed by 5 bases and the J gene end by 4 bases; junction bases not matched to a gene: 5. CDR3 in DNA: TGTGCCAGCAGCAAACCGGGACTAGCAGATACGCAGTATTTT. Translation gives CASSKPGLADTQYF.

V is TRBV30 and J is TRBJ2-1; tentatively, D is TRBD2 (6 bases). This CDR3 region has 13 residues. Germline V CDR1 and CDR2: GTSNPN, SVGIG (reference sequence). Trimming took 5 bases from V and 3 from J, leaving 11 bases between them. The CDR3 is CAWGLAVYNEQFF. The CDR3 DNA is TGTGCCTGGGGGTTAGCGGTCTACAATGAGCAGTTCTTC.

The rearrangement links TRBV28 to TRBJ1-5; 8 bases match TRBD1. The trim removed 5 bases at V and 7 bases at J, leaving 4 bases unmatched. The CDR3 runs to 13 residues. From germline, CDR1 is MDHEN and CDR2 SYDVKM. The CDR3 spells CASSDRGGQPQHF. The CDR3 region has the DNA TGTGCCAGCAGTGACAGGGGTGGGCAGCCCCAGCATTTT. The entire variable domain, with the rest obtained from reference TRBV28 and TRBJ1-5, is as follows: DVKVTQSSRYLVKRTGEKVFLECVQDMDHENMFWYRQDPGLGLRLIYFSYDVKMKEKGDIPEGYSVSREKKERFSLILESASTNQTSMYLCASSDRGGQPQHFGDGTRLSIL.

CDR3 sequence (DNA): TGTGCCATCACCCCTAGCGGGAGAGAAGACGAGCAGTACTTC. This translates into CAITPSGREDEQYF. The gene calls are TRBV10-3 and TRBJ2-7; 10 bases match TRBD2. Germline assignment: CDR1 ENHRY and CDR2 SYGVKD. The ends lost 7 bases at V and 5 bases at J; junction bases unmatched: 8. CDR3 size: 14 residues.